Listed below are T cell receptor beta chains from one sample, sequenced in a study of T cells in localized non-small cell lung cancer. Sequencing used immunoSEQ multiplex PCR; TCRdb keeps in-frame clones, though not all of them. Among some 30,000 clones listed, roughly nine tenths were seen once. Sequenced material: PBMCs, taken before any cancer treatment. The receptors were sampled from a man between 35 and 75 years old with stage II lung adenocarcinoma. The CDR3 runs from the conserved cysteine through the conserved F or W. The D gene is left open where the match is weak.

j_gene: TRBJ1-1; d_gene: -; v_gene: TRBV29-1; CDR3aa: CSVAQGDTEAFF
j_gene: TRBJ2-2; d_gene: -; v_gene: TRBV7-2; CDR3aa: CASSRDTANTGELFF
j_gene: TRBJ2-7; d_gene: -; v_gene: TRBV4-1; CDR3aa: CASSPTGTRNYEQYF
j_gene: TRBJ2-1; d_gene: TRBD1; v_gene: TRBV27; CDR3aa: CASSLWGTGSRDEQFF
j_gene: TRBJ1-3; d_gene: -; v_gene: TRBV19; CDR3aa: CASSIGTAGNTIYF
j_gene: TRBJ1-1; d_gene: -; v_gene: TRBV11-2; CDR3aa: CASSLRWAETEAFF
j_gene: TRBJ2-3; d_gene: -; v_gene: TRBV13; CDR3aa: CASSLNAIAGTDTQYF
j_gene: TRBJ1-1; d_gene: -; v_gene: TRBV7-3; CDR3aa: CASSLTSGSGSEAFF
j_gene: TRBJ2-7; d_gene: TRBD2; v_gene: TRBV19; CDR3aa: CASSIDSGRLYEQYF
j_gene: TRBJ2-4; d_gene: -; v_gene: TRBV27; CDR3aa: CASSGGGQLNNIQYF
j_gene: TRBJ1-2; d_gene: -; v_gene: TRBV27; CDR3aa: CASSLSRGGGYTF
j_gene: TRBJ1-1; d_gene: -; v_gene: TRBV27; CDR3aa: CASSLGGVNTEAFF
j_gene: TRBJ2-7; d_gene: -; v_gene: TRBV28; CDR3aa: CASSRPPGTEQYF
j_gene: TRBJ1-4; d_gene: -; v_gene: TRBV29-1; CDR3aa: CSVGRDGTNEKLFF
j_gene: TRBJ1-5; d_gene: -; v_gene: TRBV7-9; CDR3aa: CASSLTDNNQPQHF
j_gene: TRBJ1-5; d_gene: -; v_gene: TRBV2; CDR3aa: CASSAGTGPENQPQHF
j_gene: TRBJ1-2; d_gene: -; v_gene: TRBV15; CDR3aa: CATKLDAGLNYGYTF
j_gene: TRBJ2-1; d_gene: TRBD2; v_gene: TRBV9; CDR3aa: CASNPSGLNEQFF
j_gene: TRBJ1-4; d_gene: -; v_gene: TRBV5-1; CDR3aa: CASSSDGTQEKLFF
j_gene: TRBJ1-1; d_gene: TRBD1; v_gene: TRBV7-2; CDR3aa: CASSWRDRGEAFF
j_gene: TRBJ2-1; d_gene: TRBD2; v_gene: TRBV6-5; CDR3aa: CASSTAGGGSEQFF
j_gene: TRBJ2-5; d_gene: TRBD2; v_gene: TRBV15; CDR3aa: CATSRPVAGAQETQYF
j_gene: TRBJ2-7; d_gene: TRBD2; v_gene: TRBV27; CDR3aa: CASSPAGAAPYEQYF
j_gene: TRBJ2-7; d_gene: -; v_gene: TRBV7-8; CDR3aa: CASSPRQTVPYEQYF
j_gene: TRBJ2-5; d_gene: -; v_gene: TRBV5-1; CDR3aa: CASSFTETQYF
j_gene: TRBJ2-5; d_gene: -; v_gene: TRBV2; CDR3aa: CASSERAEETQYF
j_gene: TRBJ2-5; d_gene: -; v_gene: TRBV7-9; CDR3aa: CASSLALIGREETQYF
j_gene: TRBJ2-1; d_gene: -; v_gene: TRBV5-1; CDR3aa: CASSPYRSSYNEQFF
j_gene: TRBJ2-1; d_gene: -; v_gene: TRBV15; CDR3aa: CATSRVQGNEQFF
j_gene: TRBJ1-2; d_gene: TRBD1; v_gene: TRBV30; CDR3aa: CAWGDSPKGYGYTF
j_gene: TRBJ2-5; d_gene: -; v_gene: TRBV7-8; CDR3aa: CASSLTVFQETQYF
j_gene: TRBJ2-7; d_gene: TRBD1; v_gene: TRBV27; CDR3aa: CASSFPQRQGAGSYEQYF
j_gene: TRBJ1-2; d_gene: -; v_gene: TRBV6-5; CDR3aa: CASSPREAGYYGYTF
j_gene: TRBJ2-7; d_gene: -; v_gene: TRBV21-1; CDR3aa: CASRSFGTSGSHEQYF